A selection of T cell receptor beta chains follows, all from one sample in a study of blood T cell repertoires in COVID-19. TCRdb's table, derived via immunoSEQ multiplex PCR, lists solely in-frame clones and lacks some. The sample holds about 240,000 clones; around 88% are singletons and the top ten take more than 9%. Sequencing was performed on peripheral blood. The receptor set was obtained from a man older than 75 with acute or convalescent COVID-19. CDR3s leave out the opening cysteine and the closing phenylalanine or tryptophan.

TRBV5-1	15	TRBJ2-6	ASSLRGTSSGANVLT
TRBV10-3	13	TRBJ1-6	AISERVGADSPLH
TRBV6-6	13	TRBJ2-7	ASSYSVVGSYEQY
TRBV5-1	14	TRBJ1-5	ASSSGTGGSNQPQH
TRBV5-1	12	TRBJ1-6	ASGTTGYNSPLH
TRBV14	11	TRBJ1-1	ASSQVQGARAF
TRBV6-5	13	TRBJ2-7	ASIPAGQGTHEQY
TRBV10-3	11	TRBJ1-1	AIGRTADTEAF
TRBV9	14	TRBJ2-1	ASSVSGGIEYNEQF
TRBV3-1/TRBV3-2	9	TRBJ2-3	ASSPTDTQY
TRBV5-1	12	TRBJ2-1	ASRGDSSYNEQF
TRBV19	12	TRBJ2-6	ASRAGGEANVLT
TRBV19	17	TRBJ2-1	ASSIWEGQPHFSYNEQF
TRBV6-1	14	TRBJ2-7	ASSEVGGRHSYEQY
TRBV10-3	13	TRBJ1-2	ATWDRVVINYGYT
TRBV21-1	18	TRBJ1-5	ASSLRDRVVIEGSNQPQH
TRBV3-1/TRBV3-2	12	TRBJ2-7	ASSPGTGGFEQY
TRBV19	13	TRBJ2-1	ASRAPSGGAGEQF
TRBV9	14	TRBJ2-3	ASSVGQGRGTDTQY
TRBV5-4	15	TRBJ2-3	ASSYAWTRGSTDTQY
TRBV6-5	11	TRBJ2-7	ASRKGGSVEQY
TRBV18	14	TRBJ2-7	ASSPLPQGTNYEQY
TRBV3-1/TRBV3-2	19	TRBJ2-7	ASSQDPPAGVARSSSYEQY
TRBV6-5	12	TRBJ1-1	ASSSRTGNTEAF
TRBV28	13	TRBJ2-7	ASKGNRDSPYEQY
TRBV4-3	14	TRBJ1-1	ASSQGLRGPNTEAF
TRBV3-1/TRBV3-2	11	TRBJ2-7	ASSPGSLYEQY
TRBV9	15	TRBJ2-1	ASSVGARLAAYNEQF
TRBV10-3	11	TRBJ1-2	AIRRQGGGGYT
TRBV5-4	11	TRBJ1-3	ASSPPAGNTIY
TRBV7-9	13	TRBJ2-1	ASSSAGGLGNEQF
TRBV19	11	TRBJ1-2	ASSKTGYDGYT
TRBV6-5	12	TRBJ1-1	ASSFRGRNTEAF
TRBV5-1	8	TRBJ1-5	ASLNQPQH
TRBV19	12	TRBJ2-1	ASSIRSRGGEQF
TRBV6-5	13	TRBJ2-3	ASSLQVPAQDTQY
TRBV7-9	11	TRBJ1-2	ASSSDKGYGYT
TRBV20-1	9	TRBJ1-1	SARETGDAF
TRBV9	16	TRBJ2-4	ASSPSVTGGPSKNIQY
TRBV6-2/TRBV6-3	12	TRBJ2-3	ASSYRASTDTQY
TRBV6-2/TRBV6-3	13	TRBJ1-5	ASSPITGANQPQH
TRBV7-2	12	TRBJ1-5	ASSLVAGNQPQH
TRBV7-2	12	TRBJ1-3	ASRLDNAGNTIY
TRBV18	14	TRBJ1-1	ASSPPRGGRNTEAF
TRBV4-3	12	TRBJ1-1	ASSPGQVNTEAF
TRBV6-1	21	TRBJ2-1	ASSEGGTSGRAAPFGSYNEQF
TRBV6-5	11	TRBJ2-7	ASYTGQSYEQY
TRBV7-9	12	TRBJ1-5	ASSPGLLNQPQH
TRBV4-2	12	TRBJ1-2	ASSHGGTNYGYT
TRBV5-4	10	TRBJ1-1	ASSLTTDEAF
TRBV4-1	13	TRBJ1-6	ASTSGGGQNSPLH
TRBV7-9	13	TRBJ1-2	ASSLLGQLLKGYT